The T cell receptor (beta chain) under discussion was sequenced for a study of CD8+ T cells in alopecia areata (dated by TCRdb to about 2018). With regard to the full study: In both human patients and the C3H/HeJ mouse model, the study applied high-throughput TCRbeta sequencing to look at T cell clonal expansion in alopecia areata. RNA was extracted with the PAXgene miRNA kit for fixed scalp, the miRNeasy kit for PBMCs, and the RNeasy kit for mouse skin. Amplification of TCRbeta CDR3 regions was done by immunoSEQ multiplex PCR using 35 Vbeta forward primers and 13 Jbeta reverse primers. Scalp clonality was compared across normal scalp (n=4), patchy alopecia areata scalp (n=8), and alopecia totalis/universalis scalp (n=8). In humans, TCRbeta sequencing was performed on scalp tissue and on sorted CD4+ and CD8+ peripheral blood T cells from healthy controls and from patients with patchy or totalis/universalis alopecia areata. Overall results and qualifications from the work: TCR sequences shared between patients were less clear than in mice, possibly partly because of HLA diversity in the patient population. Unlike mouse skin, which is dominated by gammadelta T cells, normal human skin has resident alphabeta T cells that are also sequenced, and this complicates analysis of the scalp TCR repertoire. Compared with normal scalp, lesional scalp had higher clonality and more expanded CD8+ clones, particularly in alopecia totalis/universalis, a pattern that suggests antigenic drive.

The method behind the library was the immunoSEQ multiplex PCR assay. For TCR sequencing, RNA was extracted from every sample and reverse transcribed into cDNA to serve as template. SuperScript III was used to make first-strand cDNA, primed with a 2:1 mix of oligo-dT and random hexamers. A synthetic immune receptor repertoire was used to gauge amplification bias, and whatever bias remained was removed computationally. The published analysis was carried out like this. Raw reads were preprocessed for error removal, and CDR3 was defined according to IMGT conventions as running from the conserved cysteine to phenylalanine. Clonality was computed by normalizing Shannon entropy by log2 of the number of productive unique TCRs and subtracting the result from 1. Scalp TCRbeta sequences were cross-referenced with sorted blood CD4 and CD8 repertoires so that the CD4 or CD8 identity of scalp clones could be inferred. TCRdb took this table from immuneACCESS and kept in-frame rearrangements with V and J called. Such tables lack part of the clones; where checked against another copy, unresolved V genes explain under half of the gap, and the rest is unexplained. The V and J calls and clone size are taken from that table; D and trimming were inferred from the DNA. This sample holds 65,000 to 95,000 clones; roughly 51% were observed only once. Around 6% of the sample is held by the ten biggest clonotypes.

As encoded in the germline V gene, CDR1 is SQVTM while CDR2 is ANQGSEA. There are 15 amino acids in the CDR3, from cysteine to phenylalanine inclusive. The only DNA kept is the CDR3, 45 bases in frame from the first base. V is cut by 0 bases and J by 3 bases, and the space between the germline ends is 15 bases. Concerning this clone: No cognate antigen has been identified for it. One base away there is no much larger clone; base qualities are not given.

Lesional scalp punch biopsies and peripheral blood were obtained from alopecia areata patients. PBMCs were separated by density centrifugation and stained for CD3, CD4 and CD8, after which CD4+ and CD8+ T cells were sorted on a FACSAria. Alopecia areata patients who were not treated were recruited through a multicenter biomarker study. For about five biomarker-study patients, blood CD8+ T cells were further sorted into NKG2D-low and NKG2D-high fractions. Sequences were obtained from NKG2D-high CD8+ T cells sorted from blood. The label giving this sample's cell subset or site can be read as: sorted CD8+ NKG2D-high blood T cells. The sequence is built from TRBV29-1 and TRBJ2-7, with TRBD1 tentatively as D gene (6 bases match). The receptor was derived from a human donor with alopecia areata. The sequenced DNA: TGCAGCGTTGAAGATCGGGACATAAGTAACTACGAGCAGTACTTC. Its translation is CSVEDRDISNYEQYF.